These 11 T cell receptor beta chains were sequenced from one sample in a study of identical twins. One entry per CDR3 protein, called by TCRdb with MiXCR from the 5' RACE reads. The sample holds roughly 250,000 distinct CDR3 sequences, more than 12% seen once. Sequences were obtained from memory (CD45RO+) T cells sorted from blood. All receptors derive from a woman aged 18-29 years in good health.

The chain is built from TRBV20-1 and TRBJ1-1; D not certain. The CDR3 runs 12 residues. V shed 1 base and J shed 5 bases, with 8 bases lying between them. CDR1 and CDR2 (germline): DFQATT, SNEGSKA (reference sequence). CDR3 sequence (DNA): TGCAGTGCTAGAGCAACGGCAACTGAAGCTTTCTTT. Translating gives CSARATATEAFF.

This clonotype was seen a handful of times. This chain connects TRBV6-5 to TRBJ2-1; the match to TRBD2 covers 7 bases. The CDR3 runs 14 residues. CDR1 MNHEY and CDR2 SVGAGI come from the germline V gene. V trimming: 2 bases; J trimming: 9 bases; junction bases outside the gene matches: 7. CDR3 protein: CASSYAGDGGEQFF. CDR3 DNA: TGTGCCAGCAGTTACGCGGGGGACGGGGGTGAGCAGTTCTTC.

The CDR3 protein is CASSFPAGPYNEQFF. The CDR3 DNA sequence: TGTGCCAGCAGTTTCCCAGCAGGGCCCTACAATGAGCAGTTCTTC. The genes are TRBV12-3 or TRBV12-4 and TRBJ2-1; D is perhaps TRBD1 (5 bases). The length of the CDR3 is 15 residues. The V and J ends lost 3 bases and 2 bases respectively, with 11 bases between them.

This clonotype occurred many times. The chain recombines TRBV24-1 with TRBJ2-1; D may be TRBD2 (6 bases). Germline V lookup: CDR1 KGHDR, CDR2 SFDVKD. The CDR3 has 15 residues. Trimming shortened V by 5 bases and J by 5 bases, and 15 bases separated the two germline ends. The CDR3 loop is CATSGGTAGHNEQFF. CDR3 bases: TGTGCCACCAGTGGCGGGACCGCGGGCCACAATGAGCAGTTCTTC.

Turning to this clonotype: Compared with germline, one end of the junction differs, possibly owing to a read error. The rearrangement links TRBV5-6 to TRBJ2-3; perhaps D is TRBD1 or TRBD2 (6 bases each). The CDR3 runs 12 residues. CDR1 is SGHDT and CDR2 is YYEEEE in the germline V gene. The CDR3 bases are TGTGCCAGCACCCGGGGGCCTGATACGCATTATTTT. The encoded protein is CASTRGPDTHYF.

This sequence joins TRBV9 and TRBJ2-7; D is perhaps TRBD2 (6 bases). Germline values: CDR1 SGDLS, CDR2 YYNGEE. The CDR3 consists of 16 residues. Between the trimmed V and J ends, which lost 3 bases and 0 bases, there was a span of 16 bases. For the CDR3, the DNA is TGTGCCAGCAGCGCGGGCGGGGAACTAAGCTCCTACGAGCAGTACTTC. Its translation is CASSAGGELSSYEQYF.

This chain links TRBV20-1 with TRBJ1-6; 8 nucleotides agree with TRBD1. The CDR3 extends over 13 amino acids. The ends lost 5 bases at V and 13 bases at J; junction bases unmatched: 10. Germline V lookup: CDR1 DFQATT, CDR2 SNEGSKA (reference sequence). CDR3 protein: CSAPDREGTPLHF. CDR3 DNA: TGCAGTGCTCCGGACAGGGAAGGGACTCCCCTCCACTTT.

V is TRBV5-6 and J is TRBJ2-5, with 7 bases aligning to TRBD1. Germline V gives CDR1 SGHDT, CDR2 YYEEEE. This CDR3 has 14 residues. V lost 4 bases, J lost 1 base, and 4 bases stayed unmatched. CDR3 amino acids: CASSAGQVQETQYF. CDR3 nucleotides: TGTGCCAGCAGCGCAGGACAGGTCCAAGAGACCCAGTACTTC. The full variable domain, completed using reference TRBV5-6 and TRBJ2-5, is DAGVTQSPTHLIKTRGQQVTLRCSPKSGHDTVSWYQQALGQGPQFIFQYYEEEERQRGNFPDRFSGHQFPNYSSELNVNALLLGDSALYLCASSAGQVQETQYFGPGTRLLVL.

This clonotype has ten or more counts. The chain combines TRBV7-9 with TRBJ2-3, with 9 bases matching TRBD2. The J segment lost 4 bases and the V segment lost 6 bases, leaving 5 bases of the junction unmatched. Germline-derived CDR1 and CDR2 are SEHNR and FQNEAQ (reference sequence). This CDR3 region has 14 residues. In DNA, the CDR3 is TGTGCCAGCAGTCTAAGCGGGAGGCCAGATACGCAGTATTTT. The encoded protein is CASSLSGRPDTQYF.

This clonotype was observed many times. A read error may explain this, as a much larger clone is one base away. The chain carries TRBV7-8 and TRBJ2-7; D gene uncertain. Trimming took off 3 bases at V and 3 bases at J, with 3 bases between the two ends. From germline, CDR1 is SGHVS and CDR2 FQNEAQ. The CDR3 spans 11 residues. DNA for the CDR3: TGTGCCAGCAGCTTCGACTACGAGCAGTACTTC. The encoded protein is CASSFDYEQYF.

In its sample, this clonotype was seen once. A read error may produce the germline difference seen at one junction end. This rearrangement joins TRBV7-7 to TRBJ1-6; no clear D gene. CDR3 length equals 13 residues. The germline CDR1 and CDR2 sequences are SSHAT and FNYEAQ (reference sequence). The CDR3 region is CASSERLRSPLHF. CDR3 sequence (DNA): TGTGCTAGCAGCGAACGTCTTAGGTCACCCCTCCACTTT. Looking up the rest from reference TRBV7-7 and TRBJ1-6 gives the full variable domain: GAGVSQSPRYKVTKRGQDVTLRCDPISSHATLYWYQQALGQGPEFLTYFNYEAQPDKSGLPSDRFSAERPEGSISTLTIQRTEQRDSAMYRCASSERLRSPLHFGNGTRLTVT.